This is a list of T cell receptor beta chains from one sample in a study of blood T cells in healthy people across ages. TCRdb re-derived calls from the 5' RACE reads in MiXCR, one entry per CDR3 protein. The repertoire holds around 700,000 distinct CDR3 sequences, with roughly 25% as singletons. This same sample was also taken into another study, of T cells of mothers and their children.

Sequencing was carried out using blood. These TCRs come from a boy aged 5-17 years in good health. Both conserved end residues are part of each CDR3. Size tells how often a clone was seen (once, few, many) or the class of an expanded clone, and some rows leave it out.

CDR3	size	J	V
CASSLATEVNTEAFF	NA	TRBJ1-1	TRBV7-2
CASSSGTGAGNEQFF	few	NA	TRBV6-5
CASSSHRSSYEQYF	NA	TRBJ2-7	TRBV27
CASSPTPLAGGPRYEQFF	NA	TRBJ2-1	TRBV11-2
CSTTPGAYYGYTF	NA	TRBJ1-2	TRBV29-1
CASSKVGDRGRISNQPQHF	many	TRBJ1-5	TRBV21-1
CSAYSSGRVLDTQYF	few	TRBJ2-3	TRBV20-1
CASSSTPVHNNEQFF	NA	TRBJ2-1	TRBV6-4
CASSLGLAATDTQYF	few	TRBJ2-3	TRBV28
CATSGSDRGFKLITDTQYF	few	TRBJ2-3	TRBV15
CASSHAPGTEREKLFF	few	TRBJ1-4	TRBV6-5
CASSSGTSGRTLSYEQYF	many	TRBJ2-7	TRBV7-2
CASSSRAGGTDTQYF	few	TRBJ2-3	TRBV5-1
CALGTGNSYEQYF	NA	NA	TRBV28
CAIHTGQASPLNTEAFF	few	TRBJ1-1	TRBV2
CASLYKRGASYNEQFF	NA	TRBJ2-1	TRBV13
CSAADRVSGITIYF	NA	TRBJ1-3	TRBV20-1
CSVEFLGEAFF	few	TRBJ1-1	TRBV29-1
CSALAGGLVETQYF	NA	TRBJ2-5	TRBV20-1
CASRGTSALKSYNEQFF	NA	TRBJ2-1	TRBV2
CASSPARPGEPFF	NA	TRBJ2-2	TRBV2
CASKAGTSLSEQYF	NA	TRBJ2-7	TRBV6-5
CASSPPGPGELFF	NA	TRBJ2-2	TRBV12-3/TRBV12-4
CASSPELSSYNEQFF	NA	TRBJ2-1	TRBV5-1
CASSLALGAKETQYF	NA	TRBJ2-5	TRBV5-1
CASNTGTGETYGYTF	few	TRBJ1-2	TRBV7-9
CASSLQRSYEQYF	NA	TRBJ2-7	TRBV7-2
CASSFLGSSPLHF	few	TRBJ1-6	TRBV5-6
CACSSGTGGGSVKNIQYF	NA	TRBJ2-4	TRBV5-1
CASSPKGNEQYF	few	TRBJ2-7	TRBV7-9
CASSYTGTKETQYF	NA	TRBJ2-5	TRBV6-6
CASSLERVTYNEQFF	NA	NA	TRBV5-1
CASRDGANVLTF	few	TRBJ2-6	TRBV2
CASSGLERFYNEQFF	NA	TRBJ2-1	TRBV28
CASSRGSGREKLFF	NA	TRBJ1-4	TRBV12-3/TRBV12-4
CASSWGLAGAYNEQFF	few	TRBJ2-1	TRBV12-3/TRBV12-4
CASSQALDSPNSNNEQFF	few	TRBJ2-1	TRBV4-2
CASSLTSGGRDIQYF	few	TRBJ2-4	TRBV12-3/TRBV12-4
CASSFFPPGTGIAKNIQYF	NA	TRBJ2-4	TRBV5-1
CSASRRENTGELFF	NA	TRBJ2-2	TRBV20-1
CASRSGSYYEQYF	once	TRBJ2-7	TRBV2
CSVELPGQDSYEQYF	NA	TRBJ2-7	TRBV29-1
CASSFRLVTGTDTQYF	NA	TRBJ2-3	TRBV7-2
CASSPPGQTNEKLFF	few	TRBJ1-4	TRBV18
CASSKEREKVHLFGLWVGFEQFF	NA	NA	TRBV21-1